This is a list of T cell receptor beta chains from one sample in a study of blood T cell repertoires in COVID-19. Generated by immunoSEQ multiplex PCR, the TCRdb table keeps only in-frame clones and is missing some. The table has 200,000 to 300,000 clones, 70% to 90% seen once; the top ten hold approximately 3.3%. Source material: peripheral blood. The receptors derive from a woman aged 40 to 49 with acute or convalescent COVID-19. Both conserved end residues are part of each CDR3. A D gene is named only where the DNA matches it firmly.

V gene	J gene	D gene	CDR3 DNA	CDR3 protein
TRBV12-3/TRBV12-4	TRBJ1-2	NA	TGTGCCAGCAGTTTAAGCGCAGTCTATGGCTACACCTTC	CASSLSAVYGYTF
TRBV18	TRBJ1-5	NA	TGTGCCAGCTCACCAAGCGGCAGAGATCAGCCCCAGCATTTT	CASSPSGRDQPQHF
TRBV7-8	TRBJ1-1	TRBD1	TGTGCCAGCACCCCGGGACAGGGGATGAACACTGAAGCTTTCTTT	CASTPGQGMNTEAFF
TRBV30	TRBJ1-6	NA	TGTGCCTGGAGTCGAGGGAACGATTCACCCCTCCACTTT	CAWSRGNDSPLHF
TRBV2	TRBJ2-5	TRBD1	TGTGCCAGCCGGCAGGGACAGGCCACGGCCCAGTACTTC	CASRQGQATAQYF
TRBV2	TRBJ1-1	NA	TGTGCCAGCATAGGCAGGGTGAACACTGAAGCTTTCTTT	CASIGRVNTEAFF
TRBV13	TRBJ2-5	TRBD2	TGTGCCAGCAGCTCCCTAGGGACTAGCGGGGGGGCAGGCGGAGAGACCCAGTACTTC	CASSSLGTSGGAGGETQYF
TRBV3-1/TRBV3-2	TRBJ1-1	NA	TGTGCCAGCAGCCGTAACCTCCAGGGGAACACTGAAGCTTTCTTT	CASSRNLQGNTEAFF
TRBV6-5	TRBJ2-3	TRBD1	TGTGCCAGCAGTTCCTCCGGGACAGGGAAAGGAGATACGCAGTATTTT	CASSSSGTGKGDTQYF
TRBV7-6	TRBJ2-3	TRBD2	TGTGCCAGCAGCTTAGGCGGGGGAGGCGCAGATACGCAGTATTTT	CASSLGGGGADTQYF
TRBV10-3	TRBJ2-5	NA	TGTGCCATCAGTGAGCGGGTATCAGGGGACCAAGAGACCCAGTACTTC	CAISERVSGDQETQYF